This TCR beta chain originates from a study of CD8+ T cells in alopecia areata. Overall study results and limits: Treatment with tofacitinib significantly lowered scalp clonality and reduced expanded CD8+ clones among the top 100.

Documented treatment: oral pan-JAK inhibitor, 5-10 mg twice daily. In each case, RNA was isolated and then reverse transcribed into cDNA as the sequencing template. Sequenced by immunoSEQ multiplex PCR; TCRdb stores in-frame clones only, minus some. The sample includes some 88,000 clones, about 40% of them seen just once. Remarks on this clone: Antigen specificity is unknown.

The sample here was CD8+ T cells sorted from blood, taken at week 24, from a patient treated with tofacitinib. The receptor was isolated from a human donor with alopecia areata.

Here the CDR3 reads CASSQEQGPNQPQHF. CDR3 sequence (DNA): TGCGCCAGCAGCCAGGAACAGGGCCCCAATCAGCCCCAGCATTTT. V is TRBV4-3 and J is TRBJ1-5, with a weak D call TRBD1 (6 bases). The CDR3 contains 15 residues. CDR1 LGHNA and CDR2 YSLEER come from the germline V gene. V was clipped by 3 bases and J by 3 bases, with 12 bases between them.